Listed below are T cell receptor beta chains from one sample, sequenced in a study of cytomegalovirus exposure and HLA in healthy donors. Libraries were prepared by immunoSEQ multiplex PCR; TCRdb keeps only in-frame clonotypes and omits some of them. The table lists tens of thousands of clones, with about a sixth in the top ten. The sequenced sample consisted of PBMCs. The receptors stem from a boy younger than 18 in good health and CMV-seronegative. CDR3s leave out the opening cysteine and the closing phenylalanine or tryptophan.

v_gene	j_gene	CDR3aa
TRBV6-5	TRBJ2-3	ASSSARTGGEDTQY
TRBV6-1	TRBJ2-2	ASSDRATGELF
TRBV30	TRBJ1-5	AWCPGQGGYQPQH
TRBV30	TRBJ1-2	AWSVTMGGHGYT
TRBV18	TRBJ2-1	ASSPTSGISYNEQF
TRBV19	TRBJ1-4	ASRIQGAEKLF
TRBV10-1	TRBJ2-3	ASSEQGWTDTQY
TRBV6-5	TRBJ1-2	ARSTDRGGYGYT
TRBV10-1	TRBJ1-2	ASSTQGAGYT
TRBV6-6	TRBJ2-5	ASSDGQGETQY
TRBV19	TRBJ2-4	ASISTSVYSSGKNIQY
TRBV30	TRBJ1-2	AWNVVRDYT
TRBV19	TRBJ2-1	ASSQLGGDEQF
TRBV9	TRBJ1-5	ASSVDPSSRQPQH
TRBV7-2	TRBJ1-5	ASSLEGTGDQPQH
TRBV5-1	TRBJ2-2	ASSLEGQGAGELF
TRBV23-1	TRBJ1-5	ASSQWGVRGRINQPQH
TRBV19	TRBJ2-3	ASSAVLATDTQY
TRBV7-2	TRBJ2-5	ASSTQGYEQY
TRBV5-6	TRBJ1-6	ASSFSGGSNSPLH
TRBV5-4	TRBJ1-2	ASTLTGSYGYT